A single sample is the source of the 8 T cell receptor beta chains below, sequenced in a study of identical twins. TCRdb analysed the 5' RACE reads with MiXCR anew, one entry per CDR3 protein. Found here are 1,800,000 or so distinct CDR3 sequences, under 35% of them singletons; the top ten hold about 0.27%. The sequenced sample was cord blood. The receptors stem from a newborn girl in good health.

V and J are TRBV10-3 and TRBJ2-5; maybe TRBD1 (6 bases). The CDR3 covers 15 residues. Germline V CDR1 and CDR2: ENHRY, SYGVKD. V was cut by 2 bases and J by 11 bases, with 21 bases left in between. The CDR3 region is CAISETGSRYNEQYF. The CDR3 nucleotides read TGTGCCATCAGTGAGACAGGGTCTCGGTACAATGAGCAGTACTTC.

This clonotype was counted many times. This chain joins TRBV2 and TRBJ2-5, with D hard to call. Per germline, CDR1 SNHLY and CDR2 FYNNEI. The CDR3 contains 13 residues. V was pared by 3 bases and J by 1 base, with 6 bases between. CDR3 loop: CASSDRVQETQYF. CDR3 nucleotide sequence: TGTGCCAGCAGTGATAGGGTCCAAGAGACCCAGTACTTC. Full variable domain (outside the CDR3, taken from reference TRBV2 and TRBJ2-5): EPEVTQTPSHQVTQMGQEVILRCVPISNHLYFYWYRQILGQKVEFLVSFYNNEISEKSEIFDDQFSVERPDGSNFTLKIRSTKLEDSAMYFCASSDRVQETQYFGPGTRLLVL.

The sample holds many counts of this clonotype. This sequence joins TRBV28 and TRBJ2-4; 9 bases map to TRBD1. This CDR3 region has 15 residues. Germline CDR1 reads MDHEN; CDR2 reads SYDVKM. Trimming at V came to 2 bases and at J to 6 bases, leaving 5 bases not matched to a gene. CDR3 nucleotide sequence: TGTGCCAGCAGTTTAGACAGGGGGAGGACAAACATTCAGTACTTC. Translation: CASSLDRGRTNIQYF.

V and J are TRBV20-1 and TRBJ2-3, with D maybe TRBD2 (7 bases). The ends were cut back, 2 bases at V and 2 bases at J, with 17 bases in the middle. The length of the CDR3 is 16 residues. Germline V gene sequence: CDR1 DFQATT, CDR2 SNEGSKA (reference sequence). CDR3 region: CSARPYRGGYTDTQYF. The CDR3 coding sequence is TGCAGTGCTAGACCCTATAGGGGGGGGTACACAGATACGCAGTATTTT.

Only a few counts were recorded for this clonotype. J is TRBJ2-1 and V is TRBV27; 7 bases fit TRBD1. This CDR3 region has 15 residues. The germline gives CDR1 MNHEY, CDR2 SMNVEV (reference sequence). The V gene end was trimmed by 5 bases and the J gene end by 5 bases; junction bases not matched to a gene: 9. The CDR3 protein is CASSQGVGRDNEQFF. The CDR3 DNA reads TGTGCCAGCAGTCAGGGGGTTGGACGGGACAATGAGCAGTTCTTC.

The chain links TRBV9 to TRBJ2-3; 9 bases match TRBD2. Per the germline V gene, CDR1 is SGDLS and CDR2 is YYNGEE. V trimming: 0 bases; J trimming: 6 bases; junction bases outside the gene matches: 11. The CDR3 covers 17 residues. The CDR3 DNA is TGTGCCAGCAGCGTAGTCCCCTTGGCGGGGGGGAAGGATACGCAGTATTTT. Translating gives CASSVVPLAGGKDTQYF. Filled out from reference TRBV9 and TRBJ2-3, the complete variable domain reads DSGVTQTPKHLITATGQRVTLRCSPRSGDLSVYWYQQSLDQGLQFLIQYYNGEERAKGNILERFSAQQFPDLHSELNLSSLELGDSALYFCASSVVPLAGGKDTQYFGPGTRLTVL.

This clonotype has just a few counts. This chain uses TRBV20-1 with TRBJ1-5; tentative D call: TRBD1 (5 bases). V was shortened by 3 bases and J by 0 bases, with 15 bases between the two germline ends. This CDR3 is 16 amino acids long. CDR1 is DFQATT, CDR2 SNEGSKA, per germline (reference sequence). CDR3 amino acids: CSASITGRPSNQPQHF. CDR3 coding DNA: TGCAGTGCTAGTATCACGGGGCGACCTAGCAATCAGCCCCAGCATTTT.

This clonotype was found once. The chain has TRBV5-6 and TRBJ1-2, with D uncertain. The V end was cut by 7 bases, the J end by 4 bases, with 17 bases between. In germline, CDR1 is SGHDT, CDR2 YYEEEE. This CDR3 is 14 amino acids long. The CDR3 coding sequence is TGTGCCAGCGGAGGAACCCACGTTTCCTATGGCTACACCTTC. Translation: CASGGTHVSYGYTF.